Sequencing of this T cell receptor beta chain was carried out in a study of T cells in Graves' hyperthyroidism and ophthalmopathy. Points from the study as a whole: Also found in blood were most expanded thyroid clonotypes above 0.001.

Clinical symptoms, serum thyroxine and TRAb, thyroid ultrasound and orbital computed tomography were used for the diagnoses. Fresh 10 ml peripheral blood yielded PBMCs. The investigators amplified TCR beta CDR3 regions from RNA transcripts. First-round RT-PCR of the TCR CDR3 relied on the HTBI primer set. One entry per CDR3 protein, called by TCRdb with MiXCR from the multiplex PCR reads. This sample has about 96,000 distinct CDR3 sequences; under 65% occur once, and the top ten carry 25% to 30%. CDR1 LGHNA and CDR2 YSLEER come from the germline V gene. This CDR3 has 17 amino acids. The germline V and J ends were trimmed by 6 bases and 2 bases, with 19 bases remaining between them. The sample holds a few counts of this clonotype. The antigen is not known.

This sequence joins TRBV4-3 and TRBJ2-2; D gene ambiguous. Sequencing used blood. The receptor was derived from a woman aged 40 to 50 with Graves' hyperthyroidism. The CDR3 DNA sequence: TGCGCCAGCAGGGCCATGGGTACCTCCCGAAACACCGGGGAGCTGTTTTTT. It is translated as CASRAMGTSRNTGELFF.